The 17 T cell receptor beta chains below come from one sample, sequenced in a study of monozygotic twins with inflammatory bowel disease. TCRdb reprocessed the 5' RACE reads, keeping one entry per CDR3 protein, no DNA. The sample includes about 330,000 distinct CDR3 sequences. Sequenced material: blood. The receptors were gathered from a human donor with ulcerative colitis or Crohn's disease, or a healthy co-twin of an affected twin (not recorded which).

The chain joins TRBV7-9 to TRBJ2-3; TCRdb's D call of TRBD1 is untestable without DNA. The germline gives CDR1 SEHNR, CDR2 FQNEAQ (reference sequence). The CDR3 spans 15 residues. CDR3 in amino acids: CASSLSDRGTDTQYF.

The V call is TRBV15, the J call TRBJ1-1; TCRdb proposes TRBD1, but this gene call is untestable without DNA. The CDR3 has 18 residues. Germline CDR1 is LNHNV and CDR2 is YYDKDF (reference sequence). The chain's CDR3 is CATSSSGRSIRMNTEAFF.

The chain joins TRBV20-1 to TRBJ2-7; TCRdb's D gene call, TRBD1, goes unchecked for lack of DNA. The CDR3 extends over 12 amino acids. CDR1 and CDR2 (germline): DFQATT, SNEGSKA (reference sequence). CDR3 amino acids: CSAPDRGREQYF.

The chain links TRBV5-1 to TRBJ2-1; TCRdb lists TRBD2, though no DNA is available to test this call. CDR1 and CDR2 from the germline V gene are SGHRS and YFSETQ. CDR3 length equals 13 residues. The CDR3 sequence: CASGLATTYEQFF.

The genes are TRBV13 and TRBJ2-7. The CDR3 is 14 amino acids. CDR1 and CDR2 (germline): PRHDT, FYEKMQ (reference sequence). The CDR3 protein is CASSSIVRIPEQYF.

The genes are TRBV20-1 and TRBJ1-6; with no DNA, the TCRdb D assignment of TRBD1 cannot be verified. Germline V gene lookup returns CDR1 DFQATT and CDR2 SNEGSKA (reference sequence). The CDR3 runs to 16 residues. The CDR3 spells CSARDSGAGTNSPLHF.

V gene TRBV28 combines with J gene TRBJ2-1; without DNA, the TCRdb call of TRBD1 cannot be checked. This CDR3 has 13 residues. Germline V gene sequence: CDR1 MDHEN, CDR2 SYDVKM. CDR3 amino acids: CASRLSGVYEQFF. The complete variable domain, with remaining parts taken from reference TRBV28 and TRBJ2-1, reads DVKVTQSSRYLVKRTGEKVFLECVQDMDHENMFWYRQDPGLGLRLIYFSYDVKMKEKGDIPEGYSVSREKKERFSLILESASTNQTSMYLCASRLSGVYEQFFGPGTRLTVL.

The genes are TRBV29-1 and TRBJ2-1; lacking DNA, the TRBD1 call made by TCRdb goes unchecked. This CDR3 is 13 amino acids long. Germline V gene data show CDR1 as SQVTM and CDR2 as ANQGSEA. CDR3 protein: CSVSTGDYNEQFF.

The chain joins TRBV7-2 to TRBJ2-5; the D gene TCRdb calls, TRBD1, cannot be checked with no DNA. This CDR3 comprises 13 residues. Germline CDR1 reads SGHTA; CDR2 reads FQGNSA. CDR3 protein: CASSFPVMETQYF.

The genes are TRBV27 and TRBJ2-1; the D call from TCRdb, TRBD2, cannot be confirmed without DNA. The germline CDR1 and CDR2 sequences are MNHEY and SMNVEV (reference sequence). The CDR3 has 15 amino acids. The CDR3 spells CASSPLSDGSGEQFF.

This chain connects TRBV2 to TRBJ1-6; TCRdb picks TRBD1, but there is no DNA to check that call. The germline CDR1 and CDR2 sequences are SNHLY and FYNNEI. The CDR3 loop spans 16 amino acids. CDR3 sequence reads: CASSELPRGPNSPLHF.

CDR3 residues: CASSPGTAVAPLHF. V is TRBV28 and J is TRBJ1-6; TCRdb indicates TRBD1, and absent DNA this call remains unverified. The germline V gene encodes CDR1 MDHEN and CDR2 SYDVKM. This CDR3 has 14 residues.

CDR3 amino acids: CASSIQGTGVIQYF. The chain recombines TRBV27 with TRBJ2-4; TCRdb's D call of TRBD1 is untestable without DNA. Per the germline V gene, CDR1 is MNHEY and CDR2 is SMNVEV (reference sequence). CDR3 size: 14 residues.

The chain couples TRBV29-1 to TRBJ1-1; TCRdb proposes TRBD1, but this gene call is untestable without DNA. Germline V gene lookup returns CDR1 SQVTM and CDR2 ANQGSEA. This CDR3 region has 14 residues. The CDR3 sequence is CSVDRGPIDTEAFF. Full variable domain (remainder filled in from reference TRBV29-1 and TRBJ1-1): SAVISQKPSRDICQRGTSLTIQCQVDSQVTMMFWYRQQPGQSLTLIATANQGSEATYESGFVIDKFPISRPNLTFSTLTVSNMSPEDSSIYLCSVDRGPIDTEAFFGQGTRLTVV.

The V call is TRBV20-1, the J call TRBJ2-3. This CDR3 has 16 residues. Germline CDR1 and CDR2: DFQATT and SNEGSKA (reference sequence). Here the CDR3 reads CSARRLQENYGDTQYF.

The rearrangement joins TRBV20-1 to TRBJ2-1; with no DNA, the TCRdb D assignment of TRBD2 cannot be verified. The CDR3 spans 17 residues. Germline V gene sequence: CDR1 DFQATT, CDR2 SNEGSKA (reference sequence). The chain's CDR3 is CSARGLAGVPTYNEQFF.

CDR3 loop: CASSPLESINTGELFF. The chain is built from TRBV18 and TRBJ2-2. The CDR3 contains 16 residues. Germline V gene data show CDR1 as KGHSH and CDR2 as LQKENI.